These T cell receptor beta chains were read from a single sample in a study of blood T cell repertoires in COVID-19. The table came from immunoSEQ multiplex PCR; TCRdb's copy has only in-frame clones and leaves some out. The sample yields around 50,000 clones, 86% seen once. Sequenced: peripheral blood. Receptors originate from a man in his sixties with active or convalescent COVID-19. Each CDR3 is given with its conserved first and last residue. The D gene is left open where the match is weak. Some rows have no size entry. The others give once, few or many, or a class for an expanded clone.

V gene	J gene	clone size	D gene	CDR3 protein	CDR3 DNA
TRBV27	TRBJ2-2	-	-	CASSLSISWGTTGELFF	TGTGCCAGCAGTTTATCGATAAGCTGGGGCACCACCGGGGAGCTGTTTTTT
TRBV2	TRBJ1-2	-	-	CASSENRGLYGYTF	TGTGCCAGCAGTGAAAACCGGGGACTCTATGGCTACACCTTC
TRBV29-1	TRBJ2-3	-	-	CSVVRRAPTDTQYF	TGCAGCGTTGTAAGGCGGGCGCCCACAGATACGCAGTATTTT
TRBV18	TRBJ1-2	-	TRBD1	CASSPSSAGTVYGYTF	TGTGCCAGCTCACCCTCATCGGCGGGGACAGTCTATGGCTACACCTTC
TRBV25-1	TRBJ1-3	-	-	CASRGDSGNTIYF	TGTGCCAGCAGAGGGGACTCTGGAAACACCATATATTTT
TRBV5-1	TRBJ2-7	-	-	CASSLEGGQPYEQYF	TGCGCCAGCAGCTTGGAGGGCGGACAGCCCTACGAGCAGTACTTC
TRBV28	TRBJ2-7	-	TRBD1	CASSYGSGQNYEQYF	TGTGCCAGCAGTTATGGGTCGGGACAGAACTACGAGCAGTACTTC
TRBV27	TRBJ1-2	-	TRBD1	CASSPRQGGGYGYTF	TGTGCCAGCAGTCCCCGACAGGGTGGGGGGTATGGCTACACCTTC
TRBV5-1	TRBJ1-6	-	-	CASRRGDNSPLHF	TGCGCCAGCAGGCGGGGGGATAATTCACCCCTCCACTTT
TRBV23-1	TRBJ1-4	-	-	CASSQFRVELASGKLFF	TGCGCCAGCAGTCAATTTCGGGTGGAGCTGGCTAGTGGAAAACTGTTTTTT
TRBV5-1	TRBJ2-5	once	-	CASSFNDDKETQYF	TGCGCCAGCAGCTTTAACGATGACAAAGAGACCCAGTACTTC
TRBV6-5	TRBJ2-5	-	TRBD1	CASRATGEETQYF	TGTGCCAGCAGAGCTACAGGGGAAGAGACCCAGTACTTC
TRBV30	TRBJ1-4	-	-	CAWSRSSNEKLFF	TGTGCCTGGAGTCGGTCCTCTAATGAAAAACTGTTTTTT
TRBV28	TRBJ1-4	-	-	CASSLYRKGDEKLFF	TGTGCCAGCAGTTTATACCGAAAAGGGGATGAAAAACTGTTTTTT
TRBV2	TRBJ2-7	-	TRBD2	CASSEGPPRSGAYEQYF	TGTGCCAGCAGTGAAGGCCCTCCTCGGAGCGGGGCCTACGAGCAGTACTTC
TRBV29-1	TRBJ2-5	-	-	CSVEVTGYRETQYF	TGCAGCGTTGAAGTCACAGGGTATCGGGAGACCCAGTACTTC
TRBV11-2	TRBJ2-5	-	-	CASSATGGWERETQYF	TGTGCCAGCAGTGCCACGGGGGGCTGGGAGAGAGAGACCCAGTACTTC
TRBV10-3	TRBJ1-5	-	-	CAISEVRDSNQPQHF	TGTGCCATCAGTGAGGTCAGGGATAGCAATCAGCCCCAGCATTTT
TRBV6-1	TRBJ2-2	few	-	CASSEAGATGELFF	TGTGCCAGCAGTGAAGCGGGGGCCACCGGGGAGCTGTTTTTT
TRBV10-1	TRBJ2-1	-	TRBD2	CASSFPTGTSGYNEQFF	TGCGCCAGCAGTTTTCCGACCGGGACTAGCGGTTACAATGAGCAGTTCTTC
TRBV7-2	TRBJ1-1	-	-	CASSLFRETEAFF	TGTGCCAGCAGCTTATTTAGGGAGACTGAAGCTTTCTTT
TRBV19	TRBJ2-3	once	TRBD1	CASSVRGPYTDTQYF	TGTGCCAGTAGTGTCAGGGGGCCCTACACAGATACGCAGTATTTT
TRBV28	TRBJ1-1	-	-	CASRRNSGLRTPEAFF	TGTGCCAGCAGGCGGAACTCAGGGTTACGAACTCCTGAAGCTTTCTTT
TRBV6-1	TRBJ2-2	-	-	CASSEQTGMNTGELFF	TGTGCCAGCAGTGAACAAACAGGAATGAACACCGGGGAGCTGTTTTTT
TRBV2	TRBJ1-6	-	-	CASRLEFRNSPLHF	TGTGCCAGCAGATTGGAGTTCCGTAATTCACCCCTCCACTTT
TRBV2	TRBJ1-1	-	TRBD1	CASSEGFGTGRAFF	TGTGCCAGCAGTGAGGGATTCGGGACAGGGAGGGCTTTCTTT
TRBV15	TRBJ1-4	-	-	CATSREAPGKLFF	TGTGCCACCAGCAGAGAGGCCCCGGGGAAACTGTTTTTT
TRBV7-3	TRBJ1-1	once	-	CASSQTANTEAFF	TGTGCCAGCAGCCAAACAGCGAACACTGAAGCTTTCTTT
TRBV2	TRBJ2-4	-	TRBD1	CASRADRVLNIQYF	TGTGCCAGCAGAGCGGACAGGGTGCTGAACATTCAGTACTTC
TRBV18	TRBJ2-2	-	-	CASSPRTSNTGELFF	TGTGCCAGCTCCCCCCGGACATCGAACACCGGGGAGCTGTTTTTT
TRBV9	TRBJ2-5	-	-	CASSPGHTQETQYF	TGTGCCAGCAGCCCCGGACACACACAAGAGACCCAGTACTTC
TRBV7-8	TRBJ1-2	-	-	CASRGNREYDGYTF	TGTGCCAGCAGGGGTAACAGGGAATATGATGGCTACACCTTC
TRBV5-4	TRBJ2-6	-	-	CASSSRQAGANVLTF	TGTGCCAGCAGCTCCCGGCAGGCTGGGGCCAACGTCCTGACTTTC
TRBV2	TRBJ1-1	-	TRBD1	CASSGQVNTEAFF	TGTGCCAGCAGCGGACAGGTGAACACTGAAGCTTTCTTT
TRBV15	TRBJ1-1	-	-	CATSRSGLRGTEAFF	TGTGCCACCAGCAGATCGGGACTGAGAGGCACTGAAGCTTTCTTT
TRBV27	TRBJ1-2	-	-	CASSWGQGIYGYTF	TGTGCCAGCAGTTGGGGTCAGGGGATCTATGGCTACACCTTC
TRBV28	TRBJ1-5	once	TRBD1	CASRSGQDHQPQHF	TGTGCCAGCCGCTCGGGACAGGACCATCAGCCCCAGCATTTT
TRBV5-1	TRBJ1-1	-	-	CASTEGVRTEAFF	TGCGCCAGCACAGAGGGGGTTAGAACTGAAGCTTTCTTT
TRBV28	TRBJ2-7	-	TRBD1	CASSWGTGLDEQYF	TGTGCCAGCAGTTGGGGGACAGGGCTCGACGAGCAGTACTTC
TRBV28	TRBJ1-6	-	-	CASHWVRGPLHF	TGTGCCAGCCACTGGGTGCGGGGACCCCTCCACTTT
TRBV6-5	TRBJ1-5	-	TRBD1	CASSRGDQPQHF	TGTGCCAGCAGCAGGGGGGATCAGCCCCAGCATTTT